This TCR beta chain was sequenced for a study of long-term antiretroviral therapy in people with HIV. Study conclusions and caveats: Participants lacked recorded data on ART adherence, viral resistance or therapy changes. Against controls, HIV repertoires showed narrower ranges of CDR3 length. The clones with expansion before ART were dominant in the repertoire at all time points.

Researchers report immunoSEQ v3.0 was run at survey level. The sequencing target was about 35,000-55,000 T-cell genomes per sample. Data came from immunoSEQ multiplex PCR; TCRdb stores just in-frame clones and leaves some out. This sample yields approximately 31,000 clones, of which less than 98% are seen a single time; about 3% belongs to the top ten. Turning to this clone: What it binds is unknown.

This clonotype was sampled from a man aged 30 to 39 with HIV. Sequenced material: unsorted PBMCs, taken 6.9 years after starting antiretroviral therapy.

CDR3 residues: CASGGTSQYF. CDR3 sequence (DNA): TGTGCCAGCGGGGGTACGTCGCAGTATTTT. The chain combines TRBV6-5 with TRBJ2-3; D may match TRBD1 or TRBD2 (5 bases each). Germline lookup yields CDR1 MNHEY and CDR2 SVGAGI. V was cut by 8 bases and J by 10 bases, with 10 bases left in between. CDR3 size: 10 residues.